The rows below give T cell receptor beta chains drawn from one sample of a study of T cell responses to AZD1222 COVID-19 vaccine. Only in-frame clones appear in the TCRdb table, and some are missing; sequencing was by immunoSEQ multiplex PCR. The sample includes about 66,000 clones, roughly 87% of them seen just once. Sequenced material: peripheral blood, taken on day 0 of AZD1222 vaccination. Receptors were obtained from an adult in good health. Each CDR3 is given with its conserved first and last residue. Each record gives: V gene, D gene, clone size, J gene, CDR3 length, CDR3 protein, CDR3 DNA. A D gene is named only where the DNA matches it firmly. Some rows mark clone size as missing; the rest say once, few, many or name a class of expanded clone.

v_call: TRBV7-9
d_call: .
clone_size: .
j_call: TRBJ1-4
cdr3_length: 14
cdr3_aa: CASSFSGSVEKLFF
cdr3_nt: TGTGCCAGCAGCTTCTCAGGGTCTGTGGAAAAACTGTTTTTT

v_call: TRBV19
d_call: .
clone_size: .
j_call: TRBJ2-3
cdr3_length: 13
cdr3_aa: CASSLDYTDTQYF
cdr3_nt: TGTGCCAGTAGCCTCGACTACACAGATACGCAGTATTTT

v_call: TRBV3-1/TRBV3-2
d_call: .
clone_size: .
j_call: TRBJ1-4
cdr3_length: 15
cdr3_aa: CASSQDPGTNEKLFF
cdr3_nt: TGTGCCAGCAGCCAAGATCCCGGAACGAATGAAAAACTGTTTTTT

v_call: TRBV6-5
d_call: .
clone_size: medium-sized
j_call: TRBJ1-4
cdr3_length: 15
cdr3_aa: CASSYRATHGEKLFF
cdr3_nt: TGTGCCAGCAGCTACCGGGCCACCCATGGGGAAAAACTGTTTTTT

v_call: TRBV5-1
d_call: TRBD1
clone_size: .
j_call: TRBJ1-3
cdr3_length: 14
cdr3_aa: CASSSTGSGNTIYF
cdr3_nt: TGCGCCAGCAGCTCGACAGGGTCTGGAAACACCATATATTTT

v_call: TRBV14
d_call: .
clone_size: .
j_call: TRBJ2-3
cdr3_length: 12
cdr3_aa: CASSQDPRTQYF
cdr3_nt: TGTGCCAGCAGCCAAGATCCCCGTACGCAGTATTTT

v_call: TRBV18
d_call: TRBD2
clone_size: few
j_call: TRBJ2-7
cdr3_length: 15
cdr3_aa: CASSPGLAGAGEQYF
cdr3_nt: TGTGCCAGCTCACCCGGACTAGCGGGAGCGGGCGAGCAGTACTTC

v_call: TRBV19
d_call: TRBD1
clone_size: once
j_call: TRBJ1-2
cdr3_length: 16
cdr3_aa: CASSIGAGGFNYGYTF
cdr3_nt: TGTGCCAGTAGTATAGGGGCAGGGGGTTTCAACTATGGCTACACCTTC

v_call: TRBV27
d_call: .
clone_size: .
j_call: TRBJ2-2
cdr3_length: 17
cdr3_aa: CASKLDGVPANTGELFF
cdr3_nt: TGTGCCAGCAAACTCGACGGGGTCCCCGCGAACACCGGGGAGCTGTTTTTT

v_call: TRBV19
d_call: TRBD1
clone_size: .
j_call: TRBJ2-1
cdr3_length: 17
cdr3_aa: CASSIPFGTGSDNEQFF
cdr3_nt: TGTGCCAGTAGTATTCCCTTCGGGACAGGGAGCGACAATGAGCAGTTCTTC

v_call: TRBV30
d_call: TRBD2
clone_size: .
j_call: TRBJ2-7
cdr3_length: 16
cdr3_aa: CAWSVQILAGGGEQYF
cdr3_nt: TGTGCCTGGAGTGTACAGATTCTAGCGGGAGGGGGAGAGCAGTACTTC

v_call: TRBV11-3
d_call: .
clone_size: .
j_call: TRBJ2-7
cdr3_length: 14
cdr3_aa: CASSLREGANEQYF
cdr3_nt: TGTGCCAGCAGCTTAAGGGAGGGGGCAAACGAGCAGTACTTC

v_call: TRBV7-9
d_call: TRBD1
clone_size: .
j_call: TRBJ1-2
cdr3_length: 15
cdr3_aa: CASSPPDRVDYGYTF
cdr3_nt: TGTGCCAGCAGCCCGCCCGACAGGGTGGACTATGGCTACACCTTC

v_call: TRBV28
d_call: .
clone_size: .
j_call: TRBJ1-1
cdr3_length: 14
cdr3_aa: CASSLGPGALKAFF
cdr3_nt: TGTGCCAGCAGTTTGGGCCCAGGGGCCTTGAAAGCTTTCTTT

v_call: TRBV19
d_call: .
clone_size: once
j_call: TRBJ1-5
cdr3_length: 13
cdr3_aa: CASRSGPHQPQHF
cdr3_nt: TGTGCCAGTAGATCCGGGCCCCATCAGCCCCAGCATTTT

v_call: TRBV19
d_call: .
clone_size: .
j_call: TRBJ1-1
cdr3_length: 13
cdr3_aa: CASISQGNTEAFF
cdr3_nt: TGTGCCAGCATAAGTCAGGGGAACACTGAAGCTTTCTTT

v_call: TRBV5-4
d_call: .
clone_size: .
j_call: TRBJ2-1
cdr3_length: 17
cdr3_aa: CASSLALTGSSYNEQFF
cdr3_nt: TGTGCCAGCAGCTTGGCCCTAACAGGGAGCTCCTACAATGAGCAGTTCTTC

v_call: TRBV5-1
d_call: .
clone_size: .
j_call: TRBJ1-2
cdr3_length: 17
cdr3_aa: CASSSSFSGKVDYGYTF
cdr3_nt: TGCGCCAGCAGCTCAAGCTTCAGTGGGAAAGTAGACTATGGCTACACCTTC

v_call: TRBV28
d_call: TRBD2
clone_size: .
j_call: TRBJ2-5
cdr3_length: 16
cdr3_aa: CASSLPSGRAVETQYF
cdr3_nt: TGTGCCAGCAGTTTACCTAGCGGGAGGGCCGTGGAGACCCAGTACTTC

v_call: TRBV6-2/TRBV6-3
d_call: .
clone_size: few
j_call: TRBJ2-2
cdr3_length: 15
cdr3_aa: CASSFQGGGTGELFF
cdr3_nt: TGTGCCAGCAGTTTTCAAGGGGGTGGCACCGGGGAGCTGTTTTTT

v_call: TRBV11-3
d_call: .
clone_size: .
j_call: TRBJ1-6
cdr3_length: 12
cdr3_aa: CASSPPNSPLHF
cdr3_nt: TGTGCCAGCAGCCCTCCTAATTCACCCCTCCACTTT

v_call: TRBV2
d_call: .
clone_size: .
j_call: TRBJ2-7
cdr3_length: 16
cdr3_aa: CASNEGGRPGLYEQYF
cdr3_nt: TGTGCCAGCAATGAGGGGGGCAGGCCCGGTCTATACGAGCAGTACTTC

v_call: TRBV6-5
d_call: .
clone_size: .
j_call: TRBJ2-7
cdr3_length: 15
cdr3_aa: CASSYSTLNSYEQYF
cdr3_nt: TGTGCCAGCAGTTACTCGACTCTTAACTCCTACGAGCAGTACTTC

v_call: TRBV12-3/TRBV12-4
d_call: .
clone_size: .
j_call: TRBJ1-1
cdr3_length: 13
cdr3_aa: CASSLTANTEAFF
cdr3_nt: TGTGCCAGCAGTTTAACAGCTAACACTGAAGCTTTCTTT

v_call: TRBV28
d_call: .
clone_size: .
j_call: TRBJ2-7
cdr3_length: 14
cdr3_aa: CASTDREGIYEQYF
cdr3_nt: TGTGCCAGCACTGACAGGGAGGGTATCTACGAGCAGTACTTC

v_call: TRBV11-3
d_call: .
clone_size: .
j_call: TRBJ2-3
cdr3_length: 13
cdr3_aa: CASSLVGGVTQYF
cdr3_nt: TGTGCCAGCAGCTTAGTAGGTGGAGTGACGCAGTATTTT

v_call: TRBV6-5
d_call: .
clone_size: few
j_call: TRBJ1-1
cdr3_length: 15
cdr3_aa: CASSYRSLVNTEAFF
cdr3_nt: TGTGCCAGCAGTTATCGGAGCTTGGTGAACACTGAAGCTTTCTTT

v_call: TRBV6-5
d_call: TRBD2
clone_size: .
j_call: TRBJ2-1
cdr3_length: 14
cdr3_aa: CASSTSGGVNEQFF
cdr3_nt: TGTGCCAGTTCGACTAGCGGGGGGGTTAATGAGCAGTTCTTC

v_call: TRBV6-5
d_call: TRBD2
clone_size: .
j_call: TRBJ2-1
cdr3_length: 15
cdr3_aa: CASSWASGRNNEQFF
cdr3_nt: TGTGCCAGCAGTTGGGCTAGCGGGAGAAACAATGAGCAGTTCTTC

v_call: TRBV5-8
d_call: .
clone_size: .
j_call: TRBJ1-5
cdr3_length: 17
cdr3_aa: CASSFTGTVYSNQPQHF
cdr3_nt: TGTGCCAGCAGCTTCACGGGGACGGTATATAGCAATCAGCCCCAGCATTTT

v_call: TRBV7-2
d_call: TRBD2
clone_size: .
j_call: TRBJ2-3
cdr3_length: 15
cdr3_aa: CASSLRLRGADTQYF
cdr3_nt: TGTGCCAGCAGCTTACGCTTGCGGGGGGCAGATACGCAGTATTTT

v_call: TRBV9
d_call: TRBD1
clone_size: .
j_call: TRBJ2-3
cdr3_length: 15
cdr3_aa: CASSPWDRAGDTQYF
cdr3_nt: TGTGCCAGCAGCCCCTGGGACAGGGCTGGAGATACGCAGTATTTT

v_call: TRBV28
d_call: .
clone_size: .
j_call: TRBJ1-6
cdr3_length: 15
cdr3_aa: CASSFLEDQGSPLHF
cdr3_nt: TGTGCCAGCAGTTTTTTAGAGGATCAGGGGTCACCCCTCCACTTT

v_call: TRBV30
d_call: TRBD1
clone_size: .
j_call: TRBJ1-5
cdr3_length: 16
cdr3_aa: CAWSGRQGPFGQPQHF
cdr3_nt: TGTGCCTGGAGCGGAAGACAGGGCCCGTTCGGGCAGCCCCAGCATTTT

v_call: TRBV7-3
d_call: .
clone_size: .
j_call: TRBJ2-1
cdr3_length: 15
cdr3_aa: CASSLMTSSYNEQFF
cdr3_nt: TGTGCCAGCAGCTTAATGACGAGCTCCTACAATGAGCAGTTCTTC

v_call: TRBV5-6
d_call: .
clone_size: once
j_call: TRBJ1-1
cdr3_length: 13
cdr3_aa: CASSLQGNTEAFF
cdr3_nt: TGTGCCAGCAGCTTGCAGGGGAACACTGAAGCTTTCTTT

v_call: TRBV6-5
d_call: .
clone_size: .
j_call: TRBJ2-3
cdr3_length: 16
cdr3_aa: CASSYSWMRLTDTQYF
cdr3_nt: TGTGCCAGCAGTTACTCGTGGATGAGGCTCACAGATACGCAGTATTTT